This TCR beta chain was sequenced for a study of monozygotic twins with inflammatory bowel disease. The study, taken as a whole, reports: People with IBD had fewer clonotypes in common with others than healthy twins did, especially with disease activity. Treatment differences in immunosuppression may have added variability to the repertoires of patients.

Germline V gives CDR1 MNHNS, CDR2 SASEGT. This CDR3 is built from 14 residues. Remarks on this clonotype: The target antigen is unknown.

TCRdb derives one entry per CDR3 protein from the 5' RACE reads, leaving out DNA. The sample data list over 200,000 distinct CDR3 sequences. This clonotype originated in a human donor with ulcerative colitis or Crohn's disease, or a healthy co-twin of an affected twin (not recorded which). V and J are TRBV6-1 and TRBJ2-7. The sequencing input was blood. The CDR3 spells CASRPPNYSYEQYF.